Following are 23 T cell receptor beta chains from one sample sequenced in a study of OX40 agonist ivuxolimab in advanced cancers. The protocol was immunoSEQ multiplex PCR, while the TCRdb copy is restricted to in-frame clones and leaves out a portion. The table records roughly 75,000 clones, more than 85% of them present only once. Sequenced material: CD4+ or CD8+ T cells sorted from blood, taken in a trial of the OX40 agonist ivuxolimab. The receptor set was obtained from an adult with an advanced solid tumor such as melanoma, head and neck, liver or kidney cancer.

The genes are TRBV30 and TRBJ1-4; D remains unclear. The ends were cut back, 0 bases at V and 3 bases at J, with 11 bases in the middle. The CDR3 covers 15 residues. Germline V gene sequence: CDR1 GTSNPN, CDR2 SVGIG (reference sequence). CDR3 residues: CAWSVGVRSNEKLFF. The CDR3 nucleotides read TGTGCCTGGAGTGTCGGTGTCAGGTCTAATGAAAAACTGTTTTTT.

V and J are TRBV7-6 and TRBJ2-3, with a weak D call TRBD1 (6 bases). CDR3 length equals 15 residues. Germline assignment: CDR1 SGHVS and CDR2 FNYEAQ. Trimming cost V 2 bases and J 6 bases, with 15 bases left between them. The CDR3 DNA reads TGTGCCAGCAGCTTATCGGGCTATGGGGGCGATACGCAGTATTTT. Amino acid sequence: CASSLSGYGGDTQYF. The full variable domain, completed using reference TRBV7-6 and TRBJ2-3, is GAGVSQSPRYKVTKRGQDVALRCDPISGHVSLYWYRQALGQGPEFLTYFNYEAQQDKSGLPNDRFSAERPEGSISTLTIQRTEQRDSAMYRCASSLSGYGGDTQYFGPGTRLTVL.

The chain links TRBV4-3 to TRBJ2-5; either TRBD1 or TRBD2 may supply D (7 bases each). V lost 1 base, J lost 1 base, and 13 bases lay in between. CDR1 and CDR2 from the germline V gene are LGHNA and YSLEER. This CDR3 is built from 16 residues. This chain's CDR3 is CASSQGAGGGQETQYF. Written as DNA, the CDR3 is TGCGCCAGCAGCCAAGGAGCAGGGGGGGGCCAAGAGACCCAGTACTTC.

This chain's CDR3 is CASSQGPGTSGTDTQYF. The CDR3 DNA is TGCGCCAGCAGCCAAGGCCCCGGGACTAGCGGGACAGATACGCAGTATTTT. The genes are TRBV4-1 and TRBJ2-3, with 12 bases lining up with TRBD2. Germline values: CDR1 MGHRA, CDR2 YSYEKL. Losses at the gene ends were 1 base for V and 3 bases for J; bases not matched to a gene: 5. CDR3 length equals 17 residues.

V and J are TRBV7-9 and TRBJ1-4; 8 nucleotides line up with TRBD1. Germline trimming cut 4 bases from V and 6 bases from J; bases unmatched to any gene: 10. Germline V gene data show CDR1 as SEHNR and CDR2 as FQNEAQ (reference sequence). CDR3 length: 16 amino acids. The CDR3 region is CASSSWTGLEDEKLFF. CDR3 DNA sequence: TGTGCCAGCAGCTCGTGGACAGGGCTGGAGGATGAAAAACTGTTTTTT.

This clone was observed a single time. The chain employs TRBV7-9 and TRBJ2-1; no clear D gene. CDR3 size: 11 residues. In germline, CDR1 is SEHNR, CDR2 FQNEAQ (reference sequence). The V gene lost 3 bases and the J gene lost 8 bases, with 5 bases spanning the gap. CDR3 DNA sequence: TGTGCCAGCAGCTTCGCCCATGAGCAGTTCTTC. Its protein product is CASSFAHEQFF.

The rearrangement uses TRBV5-5 and TRBJ1-1; TRBD1 matches at 10 bases. The CDR3 loop spans 15 amino acids. V lost 1 base, J lost 5 bases, and 5 bases stayed unmatched. Germline values: CDR1 SGHKS, CDR2 YYEKEE (reference sequence). CDR3 protein: CASSLSGQGGTEAFF. The CDR3, as DNA: TGTGCCAGCAGCTTGAGCGGACAGGGGGGTACTGAAGCTTTCTTT. The full variable domain, with the rest looked up from reference TRBV5-5 and TRBJ1-1, is DAGVTQSPTHLIKTRGQQVTLRCSPISGHKSVSWYQQVLGQGPQFIFQYYEKEERGRGNFPDRFSARQFPNYSSELNVNALLLGDSALYLCASSLSGQGGTEAFFGQGTRLTVV.

This chain connects TRBV13 to TRBJ2-3, with D tentatively TRBD1 or TRBD2 (6 bases each). V lost 2 bases, J lost 3 bases, and 12 bases lay in between. CDR3 length: 15 residues. Germline V CDR1 and CDR2: PRHDT, FYEKMQ (reference sequence). Here the CDR3 DNA reads TGTGCCAGCAGCTTAAGGGGGGCCTGGACAGATACGCAGTATTTT. Translation gives CASSLRGAWTDTQYF.

The chain employs TRBV19 and TRBJ1-1; TRBD1 is a possible D gene (5 bases). The V and J ends lost 6 bases and 6 bases respectively, with 8 bases between them. Germline CDR1 is LNHDA and CDR2 is SQIVND (reference sequence). This CDR3 is built from 11 residues. The CDR3 DNA is TGTGCCAGTAGGCAGGGAGCTGAAGCTTTCTTT. Residues: CASRQGAEAFF.

J is TRBJ2-1 and V is TRBV9; 10 bases align to TRBD2. The length of the CDR3 is 16 residues. V was pared by 3 bases and J by 5 bases, with 8 bases of the junction left unmatched. The germline V gene has CDR1 SGDLS and CDR2 YYNGEE. CDR3 sequence (DNA): TGTGCCAGCAGCGCCCATGGACTAGCGGAAGACAATGAGCAGTTCTTC. Protein sequence: CASSAHGLAEDNEQFF.

The gene calls are TRBV23-1 and TRBJ2-3; 7 bases are shared with TRBD2. TRBV23-1 is sorted into the ORF group, with uncertain function. The CDR3 loop spans 16 amino acids. With V trimmed by 3 bases and J by 2 bases, 8 bases remained unmatched. The CDR3 sequence: CASSQSLGGYTDTQYF. The DNA of the CDR3 is TGCGCCAGCAGTCAGTCCTTGGGAGGGTACACAGATACGCAGTATTTT.

The chain links TRBV5-1 to TRBJ1-2; D is perhaps TRBD1 (5 bases). Germline V gene sequence: CDR1 SGHRS, CDR2 YFSETQ. The CDR3 has 15 amino acids. V shed 6 bases and J shed 6 bases, with 21 bases lying between them. This CDR3 is CASNIGQGREDGYTF. DNA of the CDR3: TGCGCCAGCAACATTGGGCAAGGCAGGGAAGATGGCTACACCTTC.

The chain employs TRBV5-1 and TRBJ1-2, with D perhaps TRBD1 (6 bases). The CDR3 is 15 residues long. Germline V gives CDR1 SGHRS, CDR2 YFSETQ. Trimming left V 0 bases short and J 2 bases short, with 11 bases between. CDR3 in DNA: TGCGCCAGCAGCTTGGGACAGGACCCAAACTATGGCTACACCTTC. It encodes CASSLGQDPNYGYTF.

This CDR3 reads CASSLGSGHLAEQYF. DNA for the CDR3: TGTGCCAGCAGCTTGGGGAGCGGACATTTGGCGGAGCAGTACTTC. V usage is TRBV5-6 and J usage is TRBJ2-7; D possibly uses TRBD1 or TRBD2 (5 bases each). Deletions cut 0 bases from V and 7 bases from J, with 17 bases between. Germline loops: CDR1 SGHDT, CDR2 YYEEEE. The CDR3 sequence is 15 residues long.

This chain connects TRBV27 to TRBJ1-2; D gene uncertain. Trimming left V 5 bases short and J 5 bases short, with 15 bases between. From germline, CDR1 is MNHEY and CDR2 SMNVEV (reference sequence). CDR3 length: 14 amino acids. The CDR3 loop reads CASSPRGQLYGYTF. The DNA for the CDR3 is TGTGCCAGCAGTCCCCGGGGTCAGTTGTATGGCTACACCTTC.

This chain connects TRBV5-1 to TRBJ1-2, with unresolved D. The CDR3 is 13 amino acids. Trimming shortened V by 3 bases and J by 4 bases, and 10 bases separated the two germline ends. Germline loops: CDR1 SGHRS, CDR2 YFSETQ. CDR3 sequence reads: CASSSTRSYGYTF. As DNA, the CDR3 is TGCGCCAGCAGCTCGACAAGGTCCTATGGCTACACCTTC.

J is TRBJ2-3 and V is TRBV4-2; the D gene is possibly TRBD2 (5 bases). The CDR3 covers 19 residues. V lost 0 bases to trimming and J lost 0 bases, with 19 bases between them. From germline, CDR1 is LGHNA and CDR2 YNFKEQ. The DNA of the CDR3 is TGTGCCAGCAGCCAAGAATTAAGCGGACTGGCCCCTAGCACAGATACGCAGTATTTT. It yields the protein CASSQELSGLAPSTDTQYF.

The V and J genes are TRBV27 and TRBJ2-1; no definite D call. V shed 6 bases and J shed 8 bases, with 14 bases lying between them. Germline CDR1 and CDR2: MNHEY and SMNVEV (reference sequence). This CDR3 comprises 13 residues. The DNA of the CDR3 is TGTGCCAGCAGGCGAACAAATTTCCATGAGCAGTTCTTC. Its translation: CASRRTNFHEQFF.

The chain employs TRBV2 and TRBJ2-7; 7 bases match TRBD2. The CDR3 loop spans 14 amino acids. Per the germline V gene, CDR1 is SNHLY and CDR2 is FYNNEI. Unmatched junction bases numbered 4, after V lost 2 bases and J lost 3 bases. CDR3 nucleotide sequence: TGTGCCAGCAGTGAAATGCGGGAGCACTACGAGCAGTACTTC. It translates to CASSEMREHYEQYF.

This clone was recorded only once. CDR3 DNA sequence: TGTGCCAGCAGCCCCGGAGCAGGGTACTACGAGCAGTACTTC. Protein: CASSPGAGYYEQYF. V and J are TRBV5-8 and TRBJ2-7, with a possible D match to TRBD1 (5 bases). The germline V gene encodes CDR1 SGHTS and CDR2 YDEGEE. V lost 4 bases to trimming and J lost 3 bases, with 14 bases between them. The CDR3 sequence is 14 residues long.

The chain combines TRBV10-3 with TRBJ2-3; the match to TRBD1 covers 9 bases. Germline-derived CDR1 and CDR2 are ENHRY and SYGVKD. With 6 bases clipped from V and 6 bases from J, the junction kept 7 bases outside the gene matches. The CDR3 consists of 14 residues. The CDR3 loop is CAIREGQGVDTQYF. CDR3 bases: TGTGCCATCAGGGAGGGACAGGGCGTGGATACGCAGTATTTT.

The chain carries TRBV7-2 and TRBJ1-2, with 8 bases fitting TRBD1. The CDR3 has 15 amino acids. J gave up 7 bases and V 1 base, and 8 bases lay outside the gene matches. CDR1 is SGHTA, CDR2 FQGNSA, per germline. The CDR3 nucleotides are TGTGCCAGCAGCTTAGGCCCGGGACAGGAGCCTGGCTACACCTTC. Residues: CASSLGPGQEPGYTF.

The chain carries TRBV4-1 and TRBJ2-1, with D perhaps matching TRBD2 (6 bases). V was trimmed by 4 bases and J by 3 bases, leaving 10 bases between them. CDR1 and CDR2 from the germline V gene are MGHRA and YSYEKL. The CDR3 sequence is 14 residues long. The chain's CDR3 is CASSPGLNYNEQFF. The CDR3 DNA is TGCGCCAGCAGCCCGGGACTCAACTACAATGAGCAGTTCTTC.